This paragraph covers one T cell receptor (beta chain) sequence. What this receptor recognizes is not known. Base quality data are lacking; no much larger clone is found one base away. Whole blood was collected in K2EDTA tubes by collaborating institutions according to the institutions' own protocols. For TCRbeta analysis, collaborators shipped samples in one of three forms: frozen whole blood, isolated PBMCs, or DNA extracted from either of those sample types. V trim: 7 bases; J trim: 0 bases; unmatched bases: 5. Including the terminal cysteine and phenylalanine, the CDR3 comprises 13 residues. Of the read, only the CDR3 DNA is kept; its 39 bases are in frame from base 1. The germline V gene sets CDR1 to SQVTM and CDR2 to ANQGSEA. The immunoSEQ Assay, a bias-controlled multiplex PCR, was used to amplify TCRbeta CDR3 regions from genomic DNA. From the authors' description of their analysis: The number of nucleated cells in each sample was estimated from the amplification of reference gene primers within the assay. Sequence reads were collapsed and filtered to measure the absolute abundance of every unique TCRbeta CDR3 rearrangement. For each sample, productive Simpson clonality was calculated as the square root of Simpson's diversity index over productive rearrangements. In its TCRdb copy, this immuneACCESS table keeps in-frame sequences only and misses some clones. Where compared with another copy, unresolved V genes explain less than half of these, and the others have no known cause. Clone size and V and J calls were adopted from that table, with D and trimming inferred from the DNA. A total of about 85,000 clones appear in this sample, roughly nine tenths of them only once. The biggest ten clones account for about 2.3% of the sample.

This specimen belongs to a study of blood T cell repertoires in COVID-19 (dated by TCRdb to the early 2020s). With regard to the full study: The collaborator samples originated in the United States, Italy and Spain and spanned the acute and convalescent phases of COVID-19. The repertoires were released in a freely available public database meant as a resource for research on the immune response to SARS-CoV-2. A de-identified subject ID, COVID-19 status, age in years and sex were almost always included in the sample metadata. HLA class I and class II types, where available, came from metadata supplied by the sample provider rather than from assay-based typing. The samples were drawn from the first 160 participants of the ongoing ImmuneRACE study and from about 1,200 subjects provided by 6 global collaborators. The prospective study material was composed of cDNA or gDNA derived from T cells, B-cell-depleted T cells, or PBMCs. The dataset comprised deeply sampled blood TCRbeta repertoires from subjects exposed to, actively infected with, or recovered from COVID-19. On the study overall, not on this receptor specifically: How much clinical and demographic metadata was included differed by source and by participant, and the metadata was provided uncurated.

The source of this sequence is a man aged 50 to 59 with acute or convalescent COVID-19. The rearrangement joined TRBV29-1 to TRBJ1-1; TRBD1 fits 7 bases in the junction. The specimen sequenced was peripheral blood. The DNA sequence follows: TGCAGCGCGTACAGGGGAATGAACACTGAAGCTTTCTTT. Translated, it reads CSAYRGMNTEAFF.